This T cell receptor beta chain was identified during a study of cytomegalovirus exposure and HLA in healthy donors. Study-wide points: Cytomegalovirus-associated status was assigned to about 150 TCR beta chains. A later analysis found that most CMV-associated TCR beta chains appeared HLA-restricted.

The CDR3 loop spans 16 amino acids. Germline CDR1 is SGHAT and CDR2 is FQNNGV. V shed 7 bases and J 5 bases; nucleotides not matched to a gene: 13. The PCR used 60 Vbeta and 13 Jbeta primers. Here immunoSEQ multiplex PCR was the method, and the copy in TCRdb shows in-frame clones only, minus some. The sample lists over 150,000 clones, over 75% seen once, with about 2.8% in the top ten. This clone was counted between two and nine times. Its target is unknown. The sequence was collected from a woman aged 30 to 39 in good health and CMV-seronegative. The rearrangement links TRBV11-2 to TRBJ1-4, with 7 bases matching TRBD1. Sequenced sample: PBMCs. CDR3: CASNDPRRGRNEKLFF. CDR3 in DNA: TGTGCCAGCAATGATCCCAGGAGGGGGCGGAATGAAAAACTGTTTTTT.